The 21 T cell receptor beta chains listed next were all sequenced from one sample in a study of blood T cells in healthy people across ages. The second PCR ran about 6 to 12 cycles with a sample-barcoded 5' primer and J-beta primers. MiXCR, run by TCRdb on the 5' RACE reads, gives a single entry per CDR3 protein. This table holds 600,000 to 1,000,000 distinct CDR3 sequences, 20% to 30% found once. These records were also assigned to another study, of T cells of mothers and their children.

The source material was blood. Receptors were obtained from a boy between 10 and 17 years old in good health.

This clonotype came up a few times. A read error may account for a junction end that differs from germline. The chain links TRBV4-1 to TRBJ2-5; D possibly uses TRBD1 or TRBD2 (6 bases each). The DNA end is a closer match to TRBJ2-1, so the J assignment may be wrong. Germline V gene data show CDR1 as MGHRA and CDR2 as YSYEKL. This CDR3 has 13 amino acids. CDR3 nucleotide sequence: TGCGCCAGTAGCCAATTTGGGGGGCGGATTCAGTTCTTC. This gives the protein CASSQFGGRIQFF.

The chain joins TRBV21-1 to TRBJ2-5; the table's TRBD1 call for D was not verified on the DNA. TRBV21-1 is a pseudogene. This CDR3 spans 17 amino acids. The CDR3 here is CASSNALDRERQETQYF. CDR3 bases: TGTGCCAGCAGCAATGCGTTAGACAGGGAGAGGCAAGAGACCCAGTACTTC.

This clonotype was seen a single time. V gene TRBV7-2 combines with J gene TRBJ2-5; D is unclear. Germline values: CDR1 SGHTA, CDR2 FQGNSA. This CDR3 contains 13 residues. V shed 6 bases and J shed 5 bases, with 13 bases lying between them. CDR3 residues: CASSDISWETQYF. In DNA form, the CDR3 reads TGTGCCAGCAGTGACATTTCCTGGGAGACCCAGTACTTC.

The V call is TRBV7-9, the J call TRBJ2-7; 7 bases map to TRBD1. This CDR3 is 14 amino acids long. With 4 bases clipped from V and 2 bases from J, the junction kept 5 bases outside the gene matches. Per the germline V gene, CDR1 is SEHNR and CDR2 is FQNEAQ (reference sequence). The CDR3 DNA reads TGTGCCAGCAGCTCACAGGGGCCAACCTACGAGCAGTACTTC. The encoded protein is CASSSQGPTYEQYF.

The rearrangement uses TRBV28 and TRBJ1-1; D gene unclear. The V end was cut by 5 bases, the J end by 0 bases, with 19 bases between. The germline V gene encodes CDR1 MDHEN and CDR2 SYDVKM. The CDR3 sequence is 17 residues long. The CDR3 DNA follows: TGTGCCAGCAGTCCCCGAAAAACCTCGGGTATGAACACTGAAGCTTTCTTT. It translates to CASSPRKTSGMNTEAFF.

This clonotype was seen a few times. The chain couples TRBV29-1 to TRBJ1-4, with 7 positions matching TRBD1. This CDR3 comprises 12 residues. From germline, CDR1 is SQVTM and CDR2 ANQGSEA. The V segment lost 6 bases and the J segment 8 bases; nucleotides outside the gene matches: 6. Written as DNA, the CDR3 is TGCAGCGTGACAGGGCAGGAGGAAAAACTGTTTTTT. Translated: CSVTGQEEKLFF.

This sequence joins TRBV6-6 and TRBJ1-2; no reliable D call. The CDR3 runs to 17 residues. Germline V CDR1 and CDR2: MNHNY, SVGAGI (reference sequence). V was trimmed by 1 base and J by 0 bases, leaving 15 bases between them. The DNA of the CDR3 is TGTGCCAGCAGTTACTTAACTCTACCATCAACTAACTATGGCTACACCTTC. Protein: CASSYLTLPSTNYGYTF.

This clonotype turned up a few times. The rearrangement joins TRBV7-2 to TRBJ2-5; 11 bases are a match to TRBD2. This CDR3 is built from 19 residues. Germline assignment: CDR1 SGHTA and CDR2 FQGNSA. J lost 3 bases, V lost 1 base, and 13 bases had no gene match. As DNA, the CDR3 is TGTGCCAGCAGCTTAGGTCCGGGACTAGCGGACGATAGGGAAGAGACCCAGTACTTC. Amino acids: CASSLGPGLADDREETQYF.

This clonotype was seen only a few times. The V and J genes are TRBV29-1 and TRBJ1-2; possible D gene TRBD1, 6 bases. The V gene's germline CDR1 is SQVTM and CDR2 ANQGSEA. The V end lost 4 bases, the J end lost 3 bases, and 15 bases lay between the germline ends. CDR3 length: 14 amino acids. CDR3: CSVVGGGRYYGYTF. In DNA form, the CDR3 reads TGCAGCGTTGTTGGAGGGGGTCGCTACTATGGCTACACCTTC.

V is TRBV4-3 and J is TRBJ2-5; D remains unclear. The DNA end is a closer match to TRBJ2-7, so the J assignment may be wrong. CDR3 length: 15 residues. Germline CDR1 LGHNA, CDR2 YSLEER. The CDR3 here is CASSLSRTPQYEQYF. The DNA of the CDR3 is TGCGCCAGCAGCCTTAGCCGAACTCCACAATACGAGCAGTACTTC.

The chain joins TRBV20-1 to TRBJ2-1; TRBD2 matches at 10 bases. The V gene's germline CDR1 is DFQATT and CDR2 SNEGSKA (reference sequence). V lost 2 bases, J lost 7 bases, and 8 bases stayed unmatched. The CDR3 runs 15 residues. Here the CDR3 reads CSARQSGGAGNEQFF. The DNA of the CDR3 is TGCAGTGCTAGACAGAGCGGGGGGGCCGGGAATGAGCAGTTCTTC.

The rearrangement uses TRBV28 and TRBJ2-5; no firm D call. With 8 bases removed from V and 5 bases from J, the gap between germline ends came to 24 bases. CDR1 MDHEN and CDR2 SYDVKM come from the germline V gene. The CDR3 totals 16 residues. CDR3 sequence reads: CASSVDEALGLETQYF. DNA of the CDR3: TGTGCCAGCTCGGTTGATGAGGCCTTAGGGCTGGAGACCCAGTACTTC.

V usage is TRBV5-1 and J usage is TRBJ2-5; no reliable D call. The J call may be mistaken, given a closer DNA end match to TRBJ2-7. Germline lookup yields CDR1 SGHRS and CDR2 YFSETQ. The CDR3 has 16 residues. Here the CDR3 reads CASSLASALTSYEQYF. CDR3 bases: TGCGCCAGCAGCTTGGCCTCCGCGTTGACATCCTACGAGCAGTACTTC.

The CDR3 spells CASSPRAPGGITDTQYF. In nucleotides, the CDR3 is TGTGCCAGCAGCCCTAGGGCGCCCGGGGGTATCACAGATACGCAGTATTTT. This chain links TRBV7-8 with TRBJ2-3; D might be TRBD2 (6 bases). V lost 5 bases to trimming and J lost 2 bases, with 20 bases between them. The CDR3 spans 17 residues. CDR1 SGHVS and CDR2 FQNEAQ come from the germline V gene.

V gene TRBV9 combines with J gene TRBJ2-5; 7 bases map to TRBD2. Trimming at V came to 0 bases and at J to 4 bases, leaving 12 bases not matched to a gene. This CDR3 has 17 residues. The V gene's germline CDR1 is SGDLS and CDR2 YYNGEE. Here the CDR3 reads CASSVGPVSGGVETQYF. The CDR3 coding sequence is TGTGCCAGCAGCGTAGGCCCCGTGTCGGGAGGAGTAGAGACCCAGTACTTC.

The V and J genes are TRBV7-2 and TRBJ2-7, with a possible D match to TRBD2 (6 bases). With the DNA end fitting TRBJ2-5 better, the J assignment may be wrong. Germline V gene sequence: CDR1 SGHTA, CDR2 FQGNSA. The CDR3 has 16 amino acids. CDR3 in amino acids: CASSWTPGLKAETQYF. As DNA, the CDR3 is TGTGCCAGCAGCTGGACACCGGGACTTAAAGCCGAGACCCAGTACTTC.

The V gene is TRBV11-1, the J gene TRBJ2-7; 9 positions agree with TRBD1. V trimming: 4 bases; J trimming: 2 bases; junction bases outside the gene matches: 6. The CDR3 has 15 amino acids. The germline V gene encodes CDR1 SGHAT and CDR2 FQDESV (reference sequence). CDR3 DNA: TGTGCCAGCAGCTCGGAGGGGACAGGGACCTACGAGCAGTACTTC. As protein: CASSSEGTGTYEQYF.

This clonotype occurred a few times. This chain uses TRBV3-1 with TRBJ2-2, with D uncertain. Germline CDR1 LGHDT, CDR2 YNNKEL (reference sequence). This CDR3 spans 15 amino acids. The germline V and J ends were trimmed by 2 bases and 2 bases, with 9 bases remaining between them. The CDR3 nucleotides are TGTGCCAGCAGCCAATCCGGACCCAACACCGGGGAGCTGTTTTTT. Encoded protein: CASSQSGPNTGELFF.

The chain has TRBV28 and TRBJ2-5; a possible D gene is TRBD1 (6 bases). Trimming removed 5 bases from V and 0 bases from J, with 16 bases in between. Germline V CDR1 and CDR2: MDHEN, SYDVKM. This CDR3 is built from 16 residues. CDR3 sequence reads: CASSLGDNRYQETQYF. In DNA, the CDR3 is TGTGCCAGCAGTCTGGGGGACAACAGGTACCAAGAGACCCAGTACTTC. The variable domain in full, with the rest retrieved from reference TRBV28 and TRBJ2-5, is DVKVTQSSRYLVKRTGEKVFLECVQDMDHENMFWYRQDPGLGLRLIYFSYDVKMKEKGDIPEGYSVSREKKERFSLILESASTNQTSMYLCASSLGDNRYQETQYFGPGTRLLVL.

Notes on this clonotype: At one of its ends the junction is not consistent with the germline gene, which may arise from a read error. The chain combines TRBV5-1 with TRBJ2-1; perhaps TRBD2 as D (6 bases). Germline loops: CDR1 SGHRS, CDR2 YFSETQ. CDR3 length: 16 amino acids. CDR3 sequence (DNA): TGCGCCAGCGGCTTGGAGGGCGGGATGGGTTACAATGTGCAGTTCTTC. Its protein is CASGLEGGMGYNVQFF.

This clonotype was seen a handful of times. The J gene is TRBJ2-2, the V gene TRBV13; 11 bases fit TRBD1. The length of the CDR3 is 16 residues. With 5 bases clipped from V and 7 bases from J, the junction kept 9 bases outside the gene matches. The germline gives CDR1 PRHDT, CDR2 FYEKMQ (reference sequence). The CDR3 protein is CASSPPGTGGGGELFF. CDR3 DNA: TGTGCCAGCAGCCCCCCGGGGACAGGGGGAGGCGGGGAGCTGTTTTTT.